Listed below are T cell receptor beta chains from one sample, sequenced in a study of blood T cell repertoires in COVID-19. Method: immunoSEQ multiplex PCR; TCRdb's copy keeps in-frame clones and lacks some. Altogether approximately 300,000 clones are present, 90% to 95% being singletons, with the ten largest covering around 3.9%. Sequences were obtained from PBMCs or T cells enriched from blood (not recorded which). The receptors come from a woman aged 25 to 39 who had been exposed to COVID-19. Both conserved end residues are part of each CDR3. Each record gives: CDR3 length, J gene, D gene, V gene, clone size, CDR3 protein, CDR3 DNA. A D gene is named only where the DNA matches it firmly. Size values are once, few and many counts, or a class for expanded clones, and some rows have none.

cdr3_length: 13; j_call: TRBJ2-7; d_call: .; v_call: TRBV15; clone_size: .; cdr3_aa: CATSLSPSYEQYF; cdr3_nt: TGTGCCACCAGCCTATCACCCTCCTACGAGCAGTACTTC
cdr3_length: 13; j_call: TRBJ2-3; d_call: .; v_call: TRBV7-2; clone_size: .; cdr3_aa: CASSVQRTDTQYF; cdr3_nt: TGTGCCAGCAGCGTACAGCGCACAGATACGCAGTATTTT
cdr3_length: 15; j_call: TRBJ1-4; d_call: .; v_call: TRBV6-5; clone_size: .; cdr3_aa: CASSYNDRSNEKLFF; cdr3_nt: TGTGCCAGCAGTTACAACGACAGGTCGAATGAAAAACTGTTTTTT
cdr3_length: 12; j_call: TRBJ2-3; d_call: .; v_call: TRBV6-5; clone_size: .; cdr3_aa: CATGESTDTQYF; cdr3_nt: TGTGCCACGGGGGAGAGCACAGATACGCAGTATTTT
cdr3_length: 12; j_call: TRBJ1-6; d_call: .; v_call: TRBV3-1/TRBV3-2; clone_size: .; cdr3_aa: CASSSNNGVLDF; cdr3_nt: TGTGCCAGCAGCTCAAACAACGGGGTGCTCGACTTT
cdr3_length: 12; j_call: TRBJ1-1; d_call: .; v_call: TRBV7-2; clone_size: .; cdr3_aa: CASSWLKGGAFF; cdr3_nt: TGTGCCAGCAGCTGGCTCAAAGGGGGAGCTTTCTTT
cdr3_length: 14; j_call: TRBJ1-4; d_call: .; v_call: TRBV5-4; clone_size: .; cdr3_aa: CASSSRAGVEKLFF; cdr3_nt: TGTGCCAGCAGCTCGCGGGCAGGGGTTGAAAAACTGTTTTTT
cdr3_length: 10; j_call: TRBJ2-5; d_call: .; v_call: TRBV6-8; clone_size: .; cdr3_aa: CASSRETQYF; cdr3_nt: TGTGCCAGCAGCAGGGAGACCCAGTACTTC
cdr3_length: 12; j_call: TRBJ2-3; d_call: TRBD1; v_call: TRBV12-3/TRBV12-4; clone_size: .; cdr3_aa: CASRGTADTQYF; cdr3_nt: TGTGCCAGCAGGGGGACAGCAGATACGCAGTATTTT
cdr3_length: 13; j_call: TRBJ1-2; d_call: .; v_call: TRBV2; clone_size: .; cdr3_aa: CASSEEGPYGYTF; cdr3_nt: TGTGCCAGCAGTGAGGAGGGCCCCTATGGCTACACCTTC
cdr3_length: 15; j_call: TRBJ1-5; d_call: .; v_call: TRBV2; clone_size: .; cdr3_aa: CASRKMLGRNQPQHF; cdr3_nt: TGTGCCAGCAGGAAAATGTTGGGGCGCAATCAGCCCCAGCATTTT
cdr3_length: 15; j_call: TRBJ2-7; d_call: TRBD2; v_call: TRBV10-1; clone_size: .; cdr3_aa: CASSESNGGGYEQYF; cdr3_nt: TGCGCCAGCAGTGAGTCGAATGGGGGGGGCTACGAGCAGTACTTC
cdr3_length: 14; j_call: TRBJ1-2; d_call: TRBD1; v_call: TRBV4-1; clone_size: .; cdr3_aa: CASSHAGQRYGYTF; cdr3_nt: TGCGCCAGCAGCCACGCGGGACAGAGATATGGCTACACCTTC
cdr3_length: 18; j_call: TRBJ2-3; d_call: .; v_call: TRBV18; clone_size: .; cdr3_aa: CASSPPTGVKWGTDTQYF; cdr3_nt: TGTGCCAGCTCACCACCGACGGGGGTGAAATGGGGCACAGATACGCAGTATTTT
cdr3_length: 14; j_call: TRBJ2-3; d_call: .; v_call: TRBV30; clone_size: .; cdr3_aa: CAWTGGFSTDTQYF; cdr3_nt: TGTGCCTGGACCGGGGGTTTTAGCACAGATACGCAGTATTTT
cdr3_length: 18; j_call: TRBJ1-3; d_call: .; v_call: TRBV18; clone_size: .; cdr3_aa: CASSPESPGIGSGNTIYF; cdr3_nt: TGTGCCAGCTCACCGGAGAGTCCAGGGATTGGCTCTGGAAACACCATATATTTT
cdr3_length: 16; j_call: TRBJ2-5; d_call: TRBD1; v_call: TRBV9; clone_size: .; cdr3_aa: CASSEKDRPYQETQYF; cdr3_nt: TGTGCCAGCAGCGAAAAGGACAGGCCCTACCAAGAGACCCAGTACTTC
cdr3_length: 14; j_call: TRBJ1-1; d_call: .; v_call: TRBV19; clone_size: .; cdr3_aa: CASSVLGAGTEAFF; cdr3_nt: TGTGCCAGTAGTGTTCTGGGGGCCGGCACTGAAGCTTTCTTT
cdr3_length: 15; j_call: TRBJ1-3; d_call: .; v_call: TRBV7-8; clone_size: .; cdr3_aa: CASSPQAVLGNTIYF; cdr3_nt: TGTGCCAGCAGCCCACAGGCGGTCTTGGGAAACACCATATATTTT
cdr3_length: 15; j_call: TRBJ1-1; d_call: TRBD1; v_call: TRBV7-9; clone_size: .; cdr3_aa: CASSLTGDPNTEAFF; cdr3_nt: TGTGCCAGCAGCTTGACAGGGGACCCGAACACTGAAGCTTTCTTT
cdr3_length: 15; j_call: TRBJ2-7; d_call: TRBD2; v_call: TRBV9; clone_size: .; cdr3_aa: CASSVRGGTVYEQYF; cdr3_nt: TGTGCCAGCAGCGTACGGGGAGGGACCGTCTACGAGCAGTACTTC
cdr3_length: 13; j_call: TRBJ2-7; d_call: .; v_call: TRBV5-1; clone_size: .; cdr3_aa: CASGGGTIYEQYF; cdr3_nt: TGCGCCAGCGGTGGGGGGACGATCTACGAGCAGTACTTC
cdr3_length: 12; j_call: TRBJ1-2; d_call: TRBD1; v_call: TRBV5-1; clone_size: .; cdr3_aa: CASSLPGGGYTF; cdr3_nt: TGCGCCAGCAGCTTGCCAGGGGGCGGCTACACCTTC
cdr3_length: 14; j_call: TRBJ1-3; d_call: .; v_call: TRBV5-1; clone_size: .; cdr3_aa: CASSLAGYGNTIYF; cdr3_nt: TGCGCCAGCAGCTTGGCAGGGTATGGAAACACCATATATTTT
cdr3_length: 16; j_call: TRBJ1-4; d_call: .; v_call: TRBV4-1; clone_size: .; cdr3_aa: CASSQERGRGREKLFF; cdr3_nt: TGCGCCAGCAGCCAAGAAAGGGGCAGGGGACGCGAAAAACTGTTTTTT
cdr3_length: 15; j_call: TRBJ1-1; d_call: TRBD1; v_call: TRBV19; clone_size: .; cdr3_aa: CASSARTGRNTEAFF; cdr3_nt: TGTGCCAGTAGTGCGAGGACAGGGAGAAACACTGAAGCTTTCTTT
cdr3_length: 17; j_call: TRBJ1-1; d_call: TRBD1; v_call: TRBV13; clone_size: .; cdr3_aa: CASSLDEKGRGWAEAFF; cdr3_nt: TGTGCCAGCAGCTTAGACGAGAAGGGCAGGGGGTGGGCTGAAGCTTTCTTT
cdr3_length: 15; j_call: TRBJ2-5; d_call: TRBD2; v_call: TRBV7-2; clone_size: .; cdr3_aa: CASSLAGLAGETQYF; cdr3_nt: TGTGCCAGCAGCTTAGCGGGACTAGCGGGAGAGACCCAGTACTTC
cdr3_length: 15; j_call: TRBJ1-4; d_call: TRBD1; v_call: TRBV7-9; clone_size: .; cdr3_aa: CASSLGAGGLEKLFF; cdr3_nt: TGTGCCAGCAGCTTAGGGGCAGGGGGCCTTGAAAAACTGTTTTTT
cdr3_length: 16; j_call: TRBJ1-2; d_call: .; v_call: TRBV5-6; clone_size: .; cdr3_aa: CASSWETGPKRYGYTF; cdr3_nt: TGTGCCAGCAGCTGGGAAACAGGGCCCAAGAGATATGGCTACACCTTC
cdr3_length: 15; j_call: TRBJ1-1; d_call: .; v_call: TRBV27; clone_size: .; cdr3_aa: CASSFWGQGRLEAFF; cdr3_nt: TGTGCCAGCAGTTTCTGGGGTCAGGGGCGCTTAGAAGCTTTCTTT
cdr3_length: 15; j_call: TRBJ1-4; d_call: .; v_call: TRBV7-2; clone_size: few; cdr3_aa: CASSSLGAPGEKLFF; cdr3_nt: TGTGCCAGCAGCAGCCTGGGGGCCCCTGGTGAAAAACTGTTTTTT
cdr3_length: 14; j_call: TRBJ2-5; d_call: TRBD2; v_call: TRBV7-6; clone_size: once; cdr3_aa: CASSFSAGGETQYF; cdr3_nt: TGTGCCAGCAGCTTTTCAGCGGGGGGAGAGACCCAGTACTTC
cdr3_length: 15; j_call: TRBJ1-6; d_call: TRBD1; v_call: TRBV4-1; clone_size: once; cdr3_aa: CASSQEGRGRGPLHF; cdr3_nt: TGCGCCAGCAGCCAAGAGGGCAGGGGGCGGGGACCCCTCCACTTT
cdr3_length: 13; j_call: TRBJ1-4; d_call: TRBD1; v_call: TRBV2; clone_size: .; cdr3_aa: CASSGGGDEKLFF; cdr3_nt: TGTGCCAGCAGTGGAGGGGGCGATGAAAAACTGTTTTTT
cdr3_length: 18; j_call: TRBJ2-3; d_call: .; v_call: TRBV11-3; clone_size: .; cdr3_aa: CASSLRPGLQDLTDTQYF; cdr3_nt: TGTGCCAGCAGCCTTCGACCGGGACTCCAAGACCTCACAGATACGCAGTATTTT
cdr3_length: 12; j_call: TRBJ1-1; d_call: .; v_call: TRBV2; clone_size: .; cdr3_aa: CASSVTALGAFF; cdr3_nt: TGTGCCAGCAGTGTGACTGCTCTTGGAGCTTTCTTT
cdr3_length: 17; j_call: TRBJ1-3; d_call: .; v_call: TRBV14; clone_size: .; cdr3_aa: CATTGWDNRRSGNTIYF; cdr3_nt: TGTGCCACGACGGGTTGGGACAACCGCCGCTCTGGAAACACCATATATTTT
cdr3_length: 12; j_call: TRBJ1-1; d_call: TRBD1; v_call: TRBV7-9; clone_size: few; cdr3_aa: CASSSRDSEAFF; cdr3_nt: TGTGCCAGCAGCTCCCGGGACAGTGAAGCTTTCTTT
cdr3_length: 16; j_call: TRBJ2-7; d_call: TRBD1; v_call: TRBV3-1/TRBV3-2; clone_size: .; cdr3_aa: CASSQDRGTGINEQYF; cdr3_nt: TGTGCCAGCAGCCAAGATAGAGGGACAGGGATCAACGAGCAGTACTTC
cdr3_length: 13; j_call: TRBJ1-1; d_call: TRBD1; v_call: TRBV6-5; clone_size: .; cdr3_aa: CASRGGMSTEAFF; cdr3_nt: TGTGCCAGCAGAGGGGGCATGAGCACTGAAGCTTTCTTT
cdr3_length: 13; j_call: TRBJ1-6; d_call: .; v_call: TRBV6-1; clone_size: few; cdr3_aa: CASSETGYSPLHF; cdr3_nt: TGTGCCAGCAGTGAAACAGGTTATTCACCCCTCCACTTT
cdr3_length: 12; j_call: TRBJ1-5; d_call: .; v_call: TRBV6-6; clone_size: .; cdr3_aa: CASSFVEQPQHF; cdr3_nt: TGTGCCAGCAGCTTTGTAGAACAGCCCCAGCATTTT
cdr3_length: 13; j_call: TRBJ2-1; d_call: .; v_call: TRBV6-2/TRBV6-3; clone_size: .; cdr3_aa: CASSYGPAAEQFF; cdr3_nt: TGTGCCAGCAGTTACGGCCCGGCAGCGGAGCAGTTCTTC
cdr3_length: 12; j_call: TRBJ2-3; d_call: .; v_call: TRBV30; clone_size: .; cdr3_aa: CAWSVQADTQYF; cdr3_nt: TGTGCCTGGAGTGTACAAGCAGATACGCAGTATTTT
cdr3_length: 12; j_call: TRBJ2-3; d_call: .; v_call: TRBV7-2; clone_size: .; cdr3_aa: CASSPGPGLEYF; cdr3_nt: TGTGCCAGCAGCCCCGGGCCAGGGTTGGAGTATTTT
cdr3_length: 19; j_call: TRBJ1-4; d_call: TRBD1; v_call: TRBV6-4; clone_size: .; cdr3_aa: CASSTIRTGGEATNEKLFF; cdr3_nt: TGTGCCAGCAGTACCATACGGACAGGGGGTGAGGCAACTAATGAAAAACTGTTTTTT
cdr3_length: 12; j_call: TRBJ1-5; d_call: .; v_call: TRBV24-1; clone_size: .; cdr3_aa: CATSWRDQPQHF; cdr3_nt: TGTGCCACCAGTTGGAGGGATCAGCCCCAGCATTTT